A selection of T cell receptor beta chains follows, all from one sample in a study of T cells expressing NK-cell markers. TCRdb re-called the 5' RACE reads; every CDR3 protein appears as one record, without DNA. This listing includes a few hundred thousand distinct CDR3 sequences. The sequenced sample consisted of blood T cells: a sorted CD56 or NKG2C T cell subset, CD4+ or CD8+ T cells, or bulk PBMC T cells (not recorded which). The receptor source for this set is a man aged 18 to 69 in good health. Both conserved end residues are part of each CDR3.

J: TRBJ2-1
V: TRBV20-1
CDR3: CSAREEGRNTYNEQFF

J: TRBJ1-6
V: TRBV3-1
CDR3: CASSHGTAKKPLHF

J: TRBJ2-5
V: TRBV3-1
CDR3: CASSLNYPRGQETQYF

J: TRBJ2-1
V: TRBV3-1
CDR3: CASSPLYGGNEQFF

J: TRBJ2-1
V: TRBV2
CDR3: CASSEKLLRGNEQFF

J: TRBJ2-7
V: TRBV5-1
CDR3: CASRPTGTGKYEQYF

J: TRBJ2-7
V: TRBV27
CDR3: CASITGVEASYEQYF

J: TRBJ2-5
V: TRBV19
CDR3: CASRLGSQETQYF

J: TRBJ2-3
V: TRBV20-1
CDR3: CSARDLLAGGLTDTQYF

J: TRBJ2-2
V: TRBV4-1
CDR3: CASSQGQGPLTGELFF

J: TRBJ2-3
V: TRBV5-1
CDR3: CASSGPGDTQYF

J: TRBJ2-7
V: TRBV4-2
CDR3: CASSLRRTGYSYEQYF

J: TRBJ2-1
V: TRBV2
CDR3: CASSYRGARGGGEQFF

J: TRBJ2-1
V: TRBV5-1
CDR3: CASRGASGGRVSYNEQFF

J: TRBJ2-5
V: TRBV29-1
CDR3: CSAKRAGETQYF

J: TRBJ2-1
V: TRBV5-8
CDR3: CAIHQGGQDSYNEQFF

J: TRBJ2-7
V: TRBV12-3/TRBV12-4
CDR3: CASSPQGANEQYF

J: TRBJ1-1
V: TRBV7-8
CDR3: CASSPRQLPLLEAFF

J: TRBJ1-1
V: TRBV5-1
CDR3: CASSGGRRDTDEAFF

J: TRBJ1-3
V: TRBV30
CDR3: CAWRGSLSSGNTIYF

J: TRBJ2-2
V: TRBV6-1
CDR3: CASSEARGHFTLNTGELFF

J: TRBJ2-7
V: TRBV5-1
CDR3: CASSSGGGVSSYEQYF

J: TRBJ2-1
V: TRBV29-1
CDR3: CSVERLAGYNEQFF